These 17 T cell receptor beta chains originate from one sample sequenced in a study of blood T cell repertoires in COVID-19. Profiled with immunoSEQ multiplex PCR; TCRdb holds only in-frame clones, not every one. This table holds 95,000 to 150,000 clones, approximately 68% found once. The sequenced sample was peripheral blood. The source is a woman in her seventies with acute or convalescent COVID-19.

This clone was seen a handful of times. V is TRBV30 and J is TRBJ2-1; 13 bases line up with TRBD2. CDR3 length: 17 amino acids. The ends lost 3 bases at V and 5 bases at J; junction bases unmatched: 10. Germline CDR1 GTSNPN, CDR2 SVGIG (reference sequence). CDR3: CAWRNQLAGGPHNEQFF. The CDR3 DNA sequence: TGTGCCTGGAGGAACCAACTAGCGGGAGGGCCCCACAATGAGCAGTTCTTC.

This chain uses TRBV28 with TRBJ1-2; possibly TRBD1 for D (6 bases). V lost 6 bases, J lost 8 bases, and 19 bases lay in between. The germline gives CDR1 MDHEN, CDR2 SYDVKM. This CDR3 contains 14 residues. The CDR3 reads CASSPPLDSRGYTF. The CDR3 coding sequence is TGTGCCAGCAGCCCACCTTTGGACAGCAGAGGCTACACCTTC.

The chain recombines TRBV5-5 with TRBJ1-2, with TRBD1 as a possible D gene (5 bases). The CDR3 consists of 14 residues. Germline CDR1 is SGHKS and CDR2 is YYEKEE (reference sequence). V was pared by 3 bases and J by 0 bases, with 9 bases between. For the CDR3, the DNA is TGTGCCAGCAGCTCGTCGACAGCTAACTATGGCTACACCTTC. Encoded protein: CASSSSTANYGYTF.

The rearrangement uses TRBV4-3 and TRBJ2-7, with 7 bases aligning to TRBD2. V was pared by 0 bases and J by 0 bases, with 5 bases of the junction left unmatched. CDR3 length equals 16 residues. Germline CDR1 LGHNA, CDR2 YSLEER. CDR3 DNA: TGCGCCAGCAGCCAAGATTTGGGGGGGAGCTCCTACGAGCAGTACTTC. This encodes CASSQDLGGSSYEQYF.

CDR3: CASSEGLAKNIQYF. CDR3 DNA sequence: TGCGCCAGCAGTGAGGGCTTAGCCAAAAACATTCAGTACTTC. This chain links TRBV10-1 with TRBJ2-4; no clear D gene. V lost 2 bases to trimming and J lost 0 bases, with 5 bases between them. Germline CDR1 is WNHNN and CDR2 is SYGVQD (reference sequence). This CDR3 spans 14 amino acids.

The chain carries TRBV11-3 and TRBJ2-1, with 11 bases matching TRBD2. CDR1 is SGHNT and CDR2 is YENEEA in the germline V gene. V was clipped by 6 bases and J by 4 bases; unmatched bases: 8. The CDR3 length is 16 residues. The CDR3 DNA sequence: TGTGCCAGCAGTAGGGCCCGACTAGCGGGGTACAATGAGCAGTTCTTC. It codes for CASSRARLAGYNEQFF.

The chain is built from TRBV6-5 and TRBJ1-2; TRBD1 might be the D (6 bases). The CDR3 has 13 amino acids. V lost 8 bases and J lost 5, with 15 bases in between. The germline V gene has CDR1 MNHEY and CDR2 SVGAGI. The CDR3 protein is CASLSRDIYGYTF. The CDR3 nucleotides read TGTGCCAGCCTTTCCCGGGACATATATGGCTACACCTTC.

The J gene is TRBJ1-1, the V gene TRBV19; 7 bases line up with TRBD1. The germline V gene encodes CDR1 LNHDA and CDR2 SQIVND (reference sequence). Trimming removed 3 bases from V and 1 base from J; junction bases left unmatched: 5. The length of the CDR3 is 15 residues. CDR3 loop: CASSIRGTANTEAFF. The CDR3 DNA reads TGTGCCAGTAGTATTCGGGGGACAGCGAACACTGAAGCTTTCTTT.

The chain combines TRBV5-8 with TRBJ1-2; D perhaps matches TRBD1 (6 bases). CDR3 size: 14 residues. Germline V gene sequence: CDR1 SGHTS, CDR2 YDEGEE. V lost 0 bases and J 2 bases, leaving 8 bases between the germline ends. As DNA, the CDR3 is TGTGCCAGCAGCTTGGACAGGGCGAACTATGGCTACACCTTC. This encodes CASSLDRANYGYTF.

The chain employs TRBV2 and TRBJ2-1; unclear D gene. This CDR3 region has 13 residues. V shed 4 bases and J shed 8 bases, with 12 bases lying between them. The germline V gene has CDR1 SNHLY and CDR2 FYNNEI. This CDR3 reads CASSATIGHEQFF. The CDR3 nucleotides are TGTGCCAGCAGTGCAACCATTGGCCATGAGCAGTTCTTC.

The chain couples TRBV27 to TRBJ2-1; possible D gene TRBD2, 5 bases. V shed 0 bases and J shed 2 bases, with 11 bases lying between them. Germline V gene data show CDR1 as MNHEY and CDR2 as SMNVEV (reference sequence). This CDR3 contains 16 residues. CDR3 in amino acids: CASSLSPLGAYNEQFF. The CDR3 nucleotides read TGTGCCAGCAGTTTATCCCCACTCGGGGCCTACAATGAGCAGTTCTTC.

On this clone itself: In the same sample, other DNA sequences code for this CDR3. The V and J genes are TRBV30 and TRBJ2-1; D is undetermined. The CDR3 loop spans 11 amino acids. Trimming took off 0 bases at V and 9 bases at J, with 6 bases between the two ends. The germline V gene has CDR1 GTSNPN and CDR2 SVGIG (reference sequence). In nucleotides, the CDR3 is TGTGCCTGGAGTGTTGGCGGTGAGCAGTTCTTC. It yields the protein CAWSVGGEQFF. Drawing the rest from reference TRBV30 and TRBJ2-1, the complete variable domain is SQTIHQWPATLVQPVGSPLSLECTVEGTSNPNLYWYRQAAGRGLQLLFYSVGIGQISSEVPQNLSASRPQDRQFILSSKKLLLSDSGFYLCAWSVGGEQFFGPGTRLTVL.

The V gene is TRBV4-1, the J gene TRBJ1-1; D unresolved. V was clipped by 4 bases and J by 4 bases, with 22 bases between them. Per germline, CDR1 MGHRA and CDR2 YSYEKL. This CDR3 comprises 17 residues. CDR3 coding DNA: TGCGCCAGCAGCCCCACGAGGGCCACGCGCCTGAGCACTGAAGCTTTCTTT. It translates to CASSPTRATRLSTEAFF.

The V and J genes are TRBV4-3 and TRBJ2-2; no definite D call. The V end lost 5 bases, the J end lost 4 bases, and 5 bases lay between the germline ends. CDR1 LGHNA and CDR2 YSLEER come from the germline V gene. The CDR3 sequence is 12 residues long. CDR3 in amino acids: CASSTGTGELFF. The CDR3 nucleotides read TGCGCCAGCAGCACGGGCACCGGGGAGCTGTTTTTT.

The CDR3 loop is CASRWTASLTTNEKLFF. The CDR3 DNA sequence: TGTGCCAGCAGATGGACAGCCTCTCTTACAACTAATGAAAAACTGTTTTTT. This sequence joins TRBV27 and TRBJ1-4; D is perhaps TRBD1 (6 bases). Germline-derived CDR1 and CDR2 are MNHEY and SMNVEV (reference sequence). The CDR3 is 17 residues long. The ends were cut back, 6 bases at V and 0 bases at J, with 17 bases in the middle.

Here the CDR3 DNA reads TGTGCCAGCAGTCCCGGGACTAGCGGAGGGGGGGAGCAGTACTTC. Translating it yields CASSPGTSGGGEQYF. The V call is TRBV6-5, the J call TRBJ2-7; 11 bases agree with TRBD2. The CDR3 sequence is 15 residues long. Trimming at V came to 5 bases and at J to 7 bases, leaving 10 bases not matched to a gene. The V gene's germline CDR1 is MNHEY and CDR2 SVGAGI.

This chain uses TRBV9 with TRBJ2-1; the D gene is possibly TRBD1 (6 bases). The germline V gene has CDR1 SGDLS and CDR2 YYNGEE. CDR3 length: 15 amino acids. V lost 4 bases and J lost 1, with 12 bases in between. The CDR3 region is CASSPRTASYNEQFF. The CDR3, as DNA: TGTGCCAGCAGCCCGCGGACAGCTTCCTACAATGAGCAGTTCTTC.